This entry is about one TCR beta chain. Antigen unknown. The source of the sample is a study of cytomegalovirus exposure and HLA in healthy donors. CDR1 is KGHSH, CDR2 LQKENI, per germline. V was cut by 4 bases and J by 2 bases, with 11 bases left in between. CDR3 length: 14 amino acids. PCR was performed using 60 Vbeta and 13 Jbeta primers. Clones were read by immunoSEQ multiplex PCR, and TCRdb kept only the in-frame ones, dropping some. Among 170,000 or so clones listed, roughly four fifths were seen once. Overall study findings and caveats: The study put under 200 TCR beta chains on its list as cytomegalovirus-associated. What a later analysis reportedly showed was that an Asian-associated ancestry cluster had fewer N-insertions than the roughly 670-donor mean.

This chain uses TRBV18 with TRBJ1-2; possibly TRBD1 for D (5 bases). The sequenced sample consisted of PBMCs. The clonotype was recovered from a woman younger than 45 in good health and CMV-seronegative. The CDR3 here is CASSLQGSNYGYTF. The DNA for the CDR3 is TGTGCCAGCTCACTTCAGGGTTCGAACTATGGCTACACCTTC.